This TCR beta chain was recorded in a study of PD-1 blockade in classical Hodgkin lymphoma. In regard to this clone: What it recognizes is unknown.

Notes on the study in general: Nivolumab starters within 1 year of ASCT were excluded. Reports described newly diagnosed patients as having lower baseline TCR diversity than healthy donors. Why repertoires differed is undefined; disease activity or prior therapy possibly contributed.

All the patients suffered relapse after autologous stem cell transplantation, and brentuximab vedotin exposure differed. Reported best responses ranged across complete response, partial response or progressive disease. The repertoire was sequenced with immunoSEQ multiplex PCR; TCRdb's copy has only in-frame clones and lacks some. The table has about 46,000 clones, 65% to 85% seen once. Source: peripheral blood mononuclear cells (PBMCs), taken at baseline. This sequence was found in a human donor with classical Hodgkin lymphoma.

The CDR3 DNA reads TGCAGCGTCGGGGAAGGGGGCTACACCTTC. Amino acid sequence: CSVGEGGYTF. The chain is built from TRBV29-1 and TRBJ1-2, with D uncertain. V was shortened by 6 bases and J by 8 bases, with 10 bases between the two germline ends. The CDR3 is 10 amino acids. The germline V gene has CDR1 SQVTM and CDR2 ANQGSEA.